This T cell receptor (beta chain) was retrieved from a study of shared clonotypes between healthy human individuals. Study observations and caveats: About 5% of naive CD4 clonotypes were shared across a handful of donors. Collection of samples was limited to blood; tissue repertoires likely differ.

Remarks on this clone: As yet, its antigen is unknown.

Losses at the gene ends were 4 bases for V and 5 bases for J; bases not matched to a gene: 5. Germline V CDR1 and CDR2: SGHNT, YYREEE (reference sequence). This CDR3 spans 13 amino acids. Profiling relied on immunoSEQ multiplex PCR, and the TCRdb table lists in-frame clones only, not all of them. The sample holds about 1.5 million clones, roughly 96% seen once. The chain combines TRBV5-4 with TRBJ2-5; 7 bases map to TRBD2. The sequence was obtained from a man between 25 and 39 years old in good health. Sequenced sample: naive CD4+ T cells sorted from blood. As to subset: CD45RA+ positively selected. The chain's CDR3 is CASSLGLEETQYF. The DNA of the CDR3 is TGTGCCAGCAGCCTTGGACTAGAGGAGACCCAGTACTTC.